This T cell receptor beta chain stems from a study of CD8+CD57+ T cells in acquired aplastic anemia. Across the study: Mean DNA quantity obtained from sorted CD4+ and CD8+ cells was 3 to 3.5 ug. Study observations and caveats: Shared by patients and controls, 25 to 35 CD8+ CDR3s were abundant in patients.

The ends lost 5 bases at V and 7 bases at J; junction bases unmatched: 5. Germline V CDR1 and CDR2: LGHDT, YNNKEL (reference sequence). The CDR3 loop spans 12 amino acids. This clonotype has at least ten counts. Its target is not known. Genomic DNA templated the TCR beta VDJ and CDR3 profiling. TCRdb re-derived calls from the reads in MiXCR, one entry per CDR3 protein. Of 200,000 to 250,000 distinct CDR3 sequences in the sample, around 45% were seen once. For sequencing, patients were chosen who had shown expansion of CD8+CD57+ cells by flow cytometry. No patient had been given any therapy when blood was sampled.

This TCR was recovered from a human donor with aplastic anemia. Sequencing was performed on sorted CD4+, CD8+, or CD8+CD57+ T cells (not recorded which) from PBMCs. The chain couples TRBV3-1 to TRBJ2-7; 7 nucleotides match TRBD1. CDR3 nucleotides: TGTGCCAGCAGCTTGACAGGGCTTGAGCAGTACTTC. The encoded protein is CASSLTGLEQYF.